The text below deals with one T cell receptor beta chain. Germline CDR1 is SGHTA and CDR2 is FQGNSA. Trimming at V came to 6 bases and at J to 1 base, leaving 4 bases not matched to a gene. The CDR3 contains 16 residues. These data belong to a study of T cells after somatic rescue of genetic block. Data came from immunoSEQ multiplex PCR; TCRdb stores just in-frame clones and leaves some out. This table holds more than 70,000 clones, 85% to 90% found once. V is TRBV7-2 and J is TRBJ2-3; 13 bases are a match to TRBD2. This sequence originates from a woman younger than 35. Sample: peripheral blood mononuclear cells (PBMCs). CDR3 region: CASRRLAGGGTDTQYF. The CDR3 DNA is TGTGCCAGCAGGCGACTAGCGGGAGGAGGCACAGATACGCAGTATTTT.